The 24 T cell receptor beta chains listed next were all sequenced from one sample in a study of patients and donors after allogeneic stem cell transplantation. TCRdb independently ran MiXCR on the RT-PCR reads; one entry per CDR3 protein. The repertoire holds 920,000 or so distinct CDR3 sequences, with 18% as singletons. Material for sequencing was blood, either unsorted or a sorted T cell fraction (not recorded which). The receptors come from a human donor who was either an allogeneic HSCT recipient or a stem cell or donor lymphocyte infusion donor (not recorded which). It is not recorded whose cells these are; they may come from a transplant donor.

This clonotype was observed a few times. The chain employs TRBV25-1 and TRBJ1-5; D possibly corresponds to TRBD1 (5 bases). The length of the CDR3 is 15 residues. The germline CDR1 and CDR2 sequences are MGHDK and SYGVNS. Trimming left V 4 bases short and J 9 bases short, with 19 bases between. The CDR3 reads CASSAAGAAGSPQHF. The CDR3 nucleotides are TGTGCCAGCAGTGCCGCCGGGGCCGCGGGATCGCCCCAGCATTTT.

The chain couples TRBV27 to TRBJ2-2; 12 nucleotides align to TRBD2. CDR1 MNHEY and CDR2 SMNVEV come from the germline V gene (reference sequence). CDR3 length equals 17 residues. V shed 8 bases, J shed 3 bases, and the junction held 10 bases outside the gene matches. CDR3 DNA: TGTGCCAGCTCTACAGGGCTAGCGGGGGGGTACACCGGGGAGCTGTTTTTT. Its translation is CASSTGLAGGYTGELFF.

The genes are TRBV6-1 and TRBJ2-7; 10 nucleotides agree with TRBD1. Germline V gene lookup returns CDR1 MNHNS and CDR2 SASEGT. This CDR3 is 14 amino acids long. Trimming took 7 bases from V and 4 from J; bases not matched to a gene: 7. The CDR3 DNA is TGTGCCAGCATTAACCGGGACAGGGGATACGAGCAGTACTTC. Protein sequence: CASINRDRGYEQYF.

The genes are TRBV11-2 and TRBJ2-1; D unresolved. CDR1 and CDR2 (germline): SGHAT, FQNNGV. There are 13 residues in the CDR3. The V and J ends lost 0 bases and 8 bases respectively, with 8 bases between them. The chain's CDR3 is CASSLEPQHEQFF. In nucleotides, the CDR3 is TGTGCCAGCAGCTTAGAGCCCCAACATGAGCAGTTCTTC.

The chain links TRBV27 to TRBJ1-6; D is unclear. The germline V and J ends were trimmed by 3 bases and 0 bases, with 6 bases remaining between them. The CDR3 consists of 15 residues. Per germline, CDR1 MNHEY and CDR2 SMNVEV (reference sequence). The DNA of the CDR3 is TGTGCCAGCAGTTTGGTATTCTCCTATAATTCACCCCTCCACTTT. It translates to CASSLVFSYNSPLHF.

This clonotype was recorded a few times. V and J are TRBV10-3 and TRBJ1-2; 9 bases map to TRBD1. The junction had 2 bases not matched to a gene; V was cut back by 3 bases and J by 6 bases. The germline V gene has CDR1 ENHRY and CDR2 SYGVKD. This CDR3 contains 13 residues. The CDR3 sequence: CAISDGTGHGYTF. CDR3 bases: TGTGCCATCAGTGACGGGACAGGGCATGGCTACACCTTC.

This clonotype was seen a handful of times. The CDR3, as DNA: TGCAGCGTTGAAGATTGGCGGGAGGGCTGGGAGACCCAGTACTTC. This sequence encodes CSVEDWREGWETQYF. The V gene is TRBV29-1, the J gene TRBJ2-5; 9 bases are shared with TRBD2. CDR1 and CDR2 (germline): SQVTM, ANQGSEA. The V segment lost 0 bases and the J segment 5 bases; nucleotides outside the gene matches: 7. CDR3 size: 15 residues.

V is TRBV12-3 or TRBV12-4 and J is TRBJ2-7; D is perhaps TRBD1 (5 bases). V was pared by 3 bases and J by 7 bases, with 16 bases between. The CDR3 runs 14 residues. CDR3 in DNA: TGTGCCAGCAGTTTTGGGGCTCCTCGCGAGGAGCAGTACTTC. Protein sequence: CASSFGAPREEQYF.

This clonotype has more than one count but fewer than ten. This chain links TRBV27 with TRBJ2-2; 11 bases fit TRBD2. V was clipped by 3 bases and J by 5 bases; unmatched bases: 8. The CDR3 has 17 residues. The germline V gene has CDR1 MNHEY and CDR2 SMNVEV (reference sequence). CDR3 sequence reads: CASSFIAGGPGTGELFF. The DNA for the CDR3 is TGTGCCAGCAGTTTCATAGCGGGAGGGCCGGGAACCGGGGAGCTGTTTTTT.

This clonotype appeared many times. The chain has TRBV5-1 and TRBJ2-2; D gene ambiguous. Trimming removed 0 bases at V and 6 bases at J, with 6 bases between. CDR1 is SGHRS, CDR2 YFSETQ, per germline. There are 13 residues in the CDR3. The CDR3 DNA sequence: TGCGCCAGCAGCTTGGTAGGGTCCGGGGAGCTGTTTTTT. It is translated as CASSLVGSGELFF.

In this sample, this clonotype turned up a few times. The CDR3 protein is CASSFPDRPYEQYF. DNA of the CDR3: TGTGCCAGCAGTTTTCCCGACAGACCCTACGAGCAGTACTTC. This chain uses TRBV12-3 or TRBV12-4 with TRBJ2-7, with D perhaps matching TRBD1 (5 bases). V was shortened by 3 bases and J by 2 bases, with 11 bases between the two germline ends. The CDR3 sequence is 14 residues long.

As concerns this clonotype: The junction does not match germline at one end; this may be a read error. The chain uses TRBV29-1 and TRBJ2-5; 9 bases align to TRBD2. Germline loops: CDR1 SQVTM, CDR2 ANQGSEA. The CDR3 loop spans 14 amino acids. In nucleotides, the CDR3 is TGCAGCGTCGAAGCGGGAGGTGGGGGAGAGACCCAGTACTTC. Translation gives CSVEAGGGGETQYF. Full variable domain (remainder filled in from reference TRBV29-1 and TRBJ2-5): SAVISQKPSRDICQRGTSLTIQCQVDSQVTMMFWYRQQPGQSLTLIATANQGSEATYESGFVIDKFPISRPNLTFSTLTVSNMSPEDSSIYLCSVEAGGGGETQYFGPGTRLLVL.

This clonotype was seen a few times. The V and J genes are TRBV19 and TRBJ1-2, with 8 bases identical to TRBD1. J lost 7 bases, V lost 5 bases, and 15 bases had no gene match. The CDR3 is 16 amino acids. Germline V lookup: CDR1 LNHDA, CDR2 SQIVND (reference sequence). CDR3 region: CASSGQGGLILSGYTF. The CDR3 bases are TGTGCCAGTAGTGGACAGGGCGGACTTATACTTTCTGGCTACACCTTC.

This clonotype appeared a few times. This chain connects TRBV5-1 to TRBJ1-4; TRBD1 aligns across 8 bases. Trimming cost V 0 bases and J 8 bases; bases outside gene matches: 9. Germline CDR1 reads SGHRS; CDR2 reads YFSETQ. The CDR3 loop spans 16 amino acids. The CDR3 nucleotides are TGCGCCAGCAGCTTGGTCCTGAGGACAGGGCGAGAAAAACTGTTTTTT. Translated: CASSLVLRTGREKLFF.

V usage is TRBV20-1 and J usage is TRBJ2-5; D perhaps matches TRBD2 (7 bases). Trimming shortened V by 4 bases and J by 7 bases, and 19 bases separated the two germline ends. Per germline, CDR1 DFQATT and CDR2 SNEGSKA (reference sequence). The CDR3 covers 14 residues. CDR3 in amino acids: CSANFGGPGGTQYF. The CDR3, as DNA: TGCAGTGCTAATTTCGGGGGGCCCGGTGGGACCCAGTACTTC.

This chain uses TRBV6-1 with TRBJ2-3; a weak D match, TRBD2 (6 bases). The ends were cut back, 5 bases at V and 1 base at J, with 13 bases in the middle. CDR1 and CDR2 (germline): MNHNS, SASEGT. This CDR3 contains 15 residues. CDR3 amino acids: CASSNGLLGTDTQYF. CDR3 nucleotides: TGTGCCAGCAGTAACGGACTATTGGGCACAGATACGCAGTATTTT.

V and J are TRBV7-2 and TRBJ2-6; D gene uncertain. CDR1 SGHTA and CDR2 FQGNSA come from the germline V gene. The CDR3 spans 15 residues. Trimming stripped 5 bases from V and 0 bases from J, with 8 bases between. CDR3 nucleotide sequence: TGTGCCAGCAGCACGAGTTTCTCTGGGGCCAACGTCCTGACTTTC. Translated, it gives CASSTSFSGANVLTF.

This clonotype was counted at least ten times. The J gene is TRBJ2-2, the V gene TRBV12-3 or TRBV12-4; TRBD2 is a possible D gene (7 bases). The CDR3 has 15 residues. V was trimmed by 5 bases and J by 0 bases, leaving 10 bases between them. The CDR3 region is CASSPGGANTGELFF. The CDR3 coding sequence is TGTGCCAGCAGTCCGGGGGGCGCGAACACCGGGGAGCTGTTTTTT.

This clonotype has just a few counts. This chain links TRBV7-2 with TRBJ2-1; 7 bases map to TRBD2. V lost 6 bases, J lost 8 bases, and 7 bases stayed unmatched. Per germline, CDR1 SGHTA and CDR2 FQGNSA. CDR3 length equals 13 residues. The DNA of the CDR3 is TGTGCCAGCAGGATTAGCGGGCTCGATGAGCAGTTCTTC. It codes for CASRISGLDEQFF. Using reference TRBV7-2 and TRBJ2-1 for the parts outside the CDR3, the full variable domain is GAGVSQSPSNKVTEKGKDVELRCDPISGHTALYWYRQSLGQGLEFLIYFQGNSAPDKSGLPSDRFSAERTGGSVSTLTIQRTQQEDSAVYLCASRISGLDEQFFGPGTRLTVL.

This chain uses TRBV11-2 with TRBJ2-3, with 7 bases matching TRBD1. Trimming took 1 base from V and 0 from J; bases not matched to a gene: 10. The CDR3 covers 18 residues. Looked up from germline, CDR1 is SGHAT and CDR2 is FQNNGV. CDR3 amino acids: CASSLGYRGPASTDTQYF. As DNA, the CDR3 is TGTGCCAGCAGCTTAGGATACAGGGGCCCGGCTAGCACAGATACGCAGTATTTT.

The chain employs TRBV7-2 and TRBJ2-4; D might be TRBD2 (7 bases). Trimming removed 4 bases from V and 3 bases from J, with 19 bases in between. Germline CDR1 and CDR2: SGHTA and FQGNSA. The CDR3 loop spans 17 amino acids. CDR3 in amino acids: CASSYRAGDIGKNIQYF. Here the CDR3 DNA reads TGTGCCAGCAGCTATCGGGCGGGGGACATAGGCAAAAACATTCAGTACTTC.

The chain recombines TRBV6-5 with TRBJ2-5; unclear D gene. Germline loops: CDR1 MNHEY, CDR2 SVGAGI. V was clipped by 2 bases and J by 7 bases, with 8 bases between them. This CDR3 comprises 12 residues. The DNA for the CDR3 is TGTGCCAGCAGTTACGACGACGGGACCCAGTACTTC. Translation gives CASSYDDGTQYF.

There are a few counts of this clonotype. The chain employs TRBV29-1 and TRBJ1-4, with TRBD1 as a possible D gene (6 bases). Per germline, CDR1 SQVTM and CDR2 ANQGSEA. Trimming left V 6 bases short and J 9 bases short, with 14 bases between. The CDR3 totals 12 residues. The CDR3 nucleotides are TGCAGCGTAACGACCGGGGGCAAAAAACTGTTTTTT. Translated, it gives CSVTTGGKKLFF.

This clonotype was seen a handful of times. The chain couples TRBV6-5 to TRBJ1-6; D may be TRBD1 (5 bases). The germline CDR1 and CDR2 sequences are MNHEY and SVGAGI. CDR3 length equals 14 residues. V lost 2 bases, J lost 12 bases, and 14 bases lay in between. The CDR3, as DNA: TGTGCCAGCAGTTACACTCCACAGGAACTACCCCTCCACTTT. Protein sequence: CASSYTPQELPLHF.